What follows describes a single TCR beta chain. Its matching antigen is unknown. This record comes from a study of early stage breast cancer tumors. Whole-study results and caveats: Most shared enriched TCRB sequences were commonly generated ones.

Method: immunoSEQ multiplex PCR; TCRdb's copy keeps in-frame clones and lacks some. The sample holds some 8,000 clones, 60% to 85% seen once. CDR1 LNHDA and CDR2 SQIVND come from the germline V gene (reference sequence). Trimming removed 5 bases at V and 6 bases at J, with 13 bases between. The CDR3 spans 13 residues. The rearrangement links TRBV19 to TRBJ1-1; D may be TRBD1 (6 bases). Sequenced input: normal breast tissue next to the tumor. This clonotype originated in a person aged 55 to 70 with breast cancer. The CDR3 bases are TGTGCCAGTAGTCTCAGGACAGCAGCTGAAGCTTTCTTT. Translating it yields CASSLRTAAEAFF.